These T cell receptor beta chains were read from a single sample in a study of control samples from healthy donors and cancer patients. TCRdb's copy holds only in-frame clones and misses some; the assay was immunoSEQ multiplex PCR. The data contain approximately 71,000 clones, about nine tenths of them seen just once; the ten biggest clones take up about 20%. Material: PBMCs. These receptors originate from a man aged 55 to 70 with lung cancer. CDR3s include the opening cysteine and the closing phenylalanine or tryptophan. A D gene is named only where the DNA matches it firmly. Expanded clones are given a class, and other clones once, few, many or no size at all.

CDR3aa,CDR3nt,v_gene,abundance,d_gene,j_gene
CASSKGGNRGTNEQFF,TGTGCCAGCTCAAAAGGGGGGAACAGGGGTACGAATGAGCAGTTCTTC,TRBV18,-,-,TRBJ2-1
CASSSVDRLKGYTF,TGTGCCAGCAGTTCGGTCGACAGGCTGAAGGGCTACACCTTC,TRBV28,-,-,TRBJ1-2
CASGSPADRQDNQPQHF,TGTGCCAGCGGATCACCCGCGGATCGACAGGACAATCAGCCCCAGCATTTT,TRBV7-2,-,-,TRBJ1-5
CATSDLGAGNTGELFF,TGTGCCACCAGTGATTTAGGGGCGGGGAACACCGGGGAGCTGTTTTTT,TRBV24-1,-,-,TRBJ2-2
CATSRGGYGSPLHF,TGTGCCACCAGTCGAGGGGGCTACGGGTCACCCCTCCACTTT,TRBV24-1,once,TRBD1,TRBJ1-6
CSVEGDREFGKLFF,TGCAGCGTTGAAGGAGACAGGGAATTTGGAAAACTGTTTTTT,TRBV29-1,once,TRBD1,TRBJ1-4
CAWSVPRGTRNEQFF,TGTGCCTGGAGTGTACCCAGGGGGACGCGCAATGAGCAGTTCTTC,TRBV30,once,TRBD1,TRBJ2-1
CASSFEDSDYNEQFF,TGTGCCAGCAGCTTTGAGGATAGCGACTACAATGAGCAGTTCTTC,TRBV5-4,once,-,TRBJ2-1
CASSLVASSYEQYF,TGTGCCAGCAGCTTAGTGGCATCGTCCTACGAGCAGTACTTC,TRBV11-2,few,-,TRBJ2-7
CASSSRLAGEETQYF,TGTGCCAGCAGCTCGCGACTAGCGGGGGAAGAGACCCAGTACTTC,TRBV5-4,-,TRBD2,TRBJ2-5
CASSLLGQGGPGANVLTF,TGTGCCAGCAGCTTACTTGGACAGGGGGGGCCTGGGGCCAACGTCCTGACTTTC,TRBV7-3,-,TRBD1,TRBJ2-6
CATNRVRNTDTQYF,TGTGCCACCAACAGGGTTAGGAATACAGATACGCAGTATTTT,TRBV6-5,-,-,TRBJ2-3
CASSYGTRRETQYF,TGTGCCAGCAGTTACGGCACTCGGCGAGAGACCCAGTACTTC,TRBV6-5,-,-,TRBJ2-5
CASSLNPPGADTDTQYF,TGCGCCAGCAGCTTGAACCCTCCAGGGGCGGATACAGATACGCAGTATTTT,TRBV5-1,-,-,TRBJ2-3
CASRETGVNYGYTF,TGTGCCAGCAGAGAGACAGGGGTTAACTATGGCTACACCTTC,TRBV6-6,-,TRBD1,TRBJ1-2
CASSMRLGLNTEAFF,TGTGCCAGTAGTATGAGACTGGGGCTGAACACTGAAGCTTTCTTT,TRBV19,-,-,TRBJ1-1
CASSPAETGLMNTEAFF,TGTGCCAGCAGTCCGGCCGAAACAGGACTAATGAACACTGAAGCTTTCTTT,TRBV7-9,once,-,TRBJ1-1
CASSLMKGSGYGYTF,TGTGCCAGCAGCTTAATGAAAGGGTCGGGCTATGGCTACACCTTC,TRBV7-3,-,-,TRBJ1-2
CASSLNSYQPQHF,TGTGCCAGCAGCTTGAACAGCTATCAGCCCCAGCATTTT,TRBV5-8,-,-,TRBJ1-5
CASRAGESYNEQFF,TGCGCCAGCCGAGCGGGGGAATCCTACAATGAGCAGTTCTTC,TRBV5-1,-,TRBD2,TRBJ2-1
CASSGGAGGLGRWMFF,TGTGCCAGCAGCGGCGGAGCGGGGGGCCTCGGGCGGTGGATGTTTTTT,TRBV5-8,-,TRBD2,TRBJ2-2
CASSPLKNQPQHF,TGTGCCAGCAGCCCCCTAAAAAATCAGCCCCAGCATTTT,TRBV7-2,-,-,TRBJ1-5
CASRSGQGSSPLHF,TGCGCCAGCAGATCGGGACAGGGGTCTTCACCCCTCCACTTT,TRBV10-2,-,TRBD1,TRBJ1-6
CASSVQGRLVETQYF,TGTGCCAGCAGCGTTCAGGGTCGATTAGTGGAGACCCAGTACTTC,TRBV14,-,-,TRBJ2-5
CASSPRQGPAGNTIYF,TGTGCCAGCAGCCCAAGACAGGGCCCAGCTGGAAACACCATATATTTT,TRBV3-1/TRBV3-2,-,TRBD1,TRBJ1-3
CASSSMGFGQETQYF,TGTGCCAGCAGCTCGATGGGGTTCGGGCAGGAGACCCAGTACTTC,TRBV7-6,-,-,TRBJ2-5
CASRSTGGADTQYF,TGTGCCAGCAGGTCGACAGGAGGTGCAGATACGCAGTATTTT,TRBV5-6,-,-,TRBJ2-3
CASSSQGNQPQHF,TGTGCCAGCAGTTCGCAAGGAAATCAGCCCCAGCATTTT,TRBV12-3/TRBV12-4,-,-,TRBJ1-5
CASSPTRGGKKNTEAFF,TGTGCCAGCAGCCCTACGAGGGGGGGAAAAAAAAACACTGAAGCTTTCTTT,TRBV6-2/TRBV6-3,-,-,TRBJ1-1
CASSSRQMNTEAFF,TGCGCCAGCAGCAGTAGACAGATGAACACTGAAGCTTTCTTT,TRBV5-1,-,-,TRBJ1-1
CASSPNRAEAFF,TGTGCCAGCAGCCCTAACCGGGCCGAAGCTTTCTTT,TRBV14,-,-,TRBJ1-1
CASSQDLSGYSGNTIYF,TGTGCCAGCAGCCAAGATCTATCGGGATACTCTGGAAACACCATATATTTT,TRBV3-1/TRBV3-2,-,-,TRBJ1-3
CASSSPERQETQYF,TGTGCCAGCAGCTCACCGGAACGCCAAGAGACCCAGTACTTC,TRBV7-9,-,-,TRBJ2-5
CASSLVSGQGIRDEQYF,TGTGCCAGCAGCTTGGTTTCTGGGCAGGGGATTCGCGACGAGCAGTACTTC,TRBV5-5,-,-,TRBJ2-7
CASSTGQGYYGYTF,TGTGCCAGCAGCACCGGACAGGGCTACTATGGCTACACCTTC,TRBV9,-,TRBD1,TRBJ1-2
CASSLNREDNEQFF,TGTGCCAGCAGTTTAAACAGGGAGGACAATGAGCAGTTCTTC,TRBV6-5,-,-,TRBJ2-1
CASSLVFSSYNEQFF,TGTGCCAGCAGCTTAGTCTTTTCCTCATACAATGAGCAGTTCTTC,TRBV7-2,-,-,TRBJ2-1
CASRGLAGDAGELFF,TGTGCCAGCAGGGGACTAGCGGGTGACGCCGGGGAGCTGTTTTTT,TRBV6-6,-,TRBD2,TRBJ2-2
CASGWVRDGTLATNEKLFF,TGTGCTAGTGGTTGGGTCCGGGACGGGACTTTAGCAACTAATGAAAAACTGTTTTTT,TRBV12-5,-,-,TRBJ1-4
CASSPSTTGTGNTIYF,TGCGCCAGCAGCCCGTCAACGACAGGGACTGGAAACACCATATATTTT,TRBV5-1,-,TRBD1,TRBJ1-3
CASSPRTLDTDTQYF,TGTGCCAGCTCACCCCGGACACTAGACACAGATACGCAGTATTTT,TRBV18,-,-,TRBJ2-3
CSVEPADTQYF,TGCAGTGTAGAGCCCGCTGATACGCAGTATTTT,TRBV20-1,-,-,TRBJ2-3
CASSPIHLEVFGTEAFF,TGTGCCAGCTCACCCATTCACTTAGAAGTATTTGGAACTGAAGCTTTCTTT,TRBV18,-,-,TRBJ1-1
CASSLQGETQYF,TGTGCCAGCAGTTTACAGGGAGAGACCCAGTACTTC,TRBV2,-,-,TRBJ2-5
CASSVRGAQETQYF,TGCGCCAGCAGTGTGCGGGGGGCACAAGAGACCCAGTACTTC,TRBV10-2,-,TRBD2,TRBJ2-5
CASIRAPGMNTEAFF,TGTGCCAGTATACGAGCCCCGGGGATGAACACTGAAGCTTTCTTT,TRBV7-2,-,-,TRBJ1-1
CAISGGQSNTEAFF,TGTGCCATCAGTGGGGGACAGTCGAACACTGAAGCTTTCTTT,TRBV10-3,-,TRBD1,TRBJ1-1
CSASITVNTEAFF,TGCAGTGCTAGTATTACAGTGAACACTGAAGCTTTCTTT,TRBV20-1,-,-,TRBJ1-1
CASSLGDWGSYNEQFF,TGTGCCAGCAGCTTGGGTGATTGGGGCTCCTACAATGAGCAGTTCTTC,TRBV7-3,-,-,TRBJ2-1
CAWSVLRFSAGKNEQFF,TGTGCCTGGAGTGTACTACGATTTTCGGCAGGAAAGAATGAGCAGTTCTTC,TRBV30,once,-,TRBJ2-1
CASSLDNGGGAGYGYTF,TGTGCCAGCAGCTTAGATAATGGAGGGGGCGCCGGCTATGGCTACACCTTC,TRBV7-9,-,TRBD1,TRBJ1-2
CASTSRAVGGYGYTF,TGTGCCAGCACGAGCCGGGCGGTAGGAGGCTATGGCTACACCTTC,TRBV27,-,-,TRBJ1-2
CSASARQETQYF,TGCAGTGCTAGTGCGAGACAAGAGACCCAGTACTTC,TRBV20-1,few,-,TRBJ2-5
CASSSQSNTEAFF,TGCGCCAGCAGCTCCCAGTCGAACACTGAAGCTTTCTTT,TRBV5-1,-,-,TRBJ1-1
CASSLAPGNTEAFF,TGTGCCAGCAGCTTAGCTCCAGGGAACACTGAAGCTTTCTTT,TRBV11-2,-,-,TRBJ1-1